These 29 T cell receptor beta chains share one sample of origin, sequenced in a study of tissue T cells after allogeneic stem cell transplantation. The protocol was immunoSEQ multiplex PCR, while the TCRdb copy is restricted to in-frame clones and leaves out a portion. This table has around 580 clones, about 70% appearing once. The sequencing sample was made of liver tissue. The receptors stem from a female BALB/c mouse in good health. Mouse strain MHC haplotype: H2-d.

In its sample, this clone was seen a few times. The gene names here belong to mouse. The chain's CDR3 is CASSRLGGYAEQFF. CDR3 bases read: TGTGCCAGCAGTAGACTGGGGGGCTATGCTGAGCAGTTC. The rearrangement uses TRBV19 and TRBJ2-1; 10 bases are shared with TRBD2. The read stops 1 residue short of the end of the CDR3; the missing end is completed from the germline J gene. The CDR3 is made up of 14 amino acids. The junction had 0 bases not matched to a gene; V was cut back by 3 bases and J by 3 bases. Germline V gene sequence: CDR1 FNHDT, CDR2 SITEND (reference sequence).

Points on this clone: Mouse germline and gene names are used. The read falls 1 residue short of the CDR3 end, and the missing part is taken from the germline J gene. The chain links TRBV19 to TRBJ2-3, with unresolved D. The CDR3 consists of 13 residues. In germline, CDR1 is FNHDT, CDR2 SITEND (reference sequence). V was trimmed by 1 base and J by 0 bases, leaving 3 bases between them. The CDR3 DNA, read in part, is TGTGCCAGCAGTATAACTAGTGCAGAAACGCTGTAT. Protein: CASSITSAETLY. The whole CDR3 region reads CASSITSAETLYF.

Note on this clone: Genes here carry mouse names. CDR3 DNA, as far as it was read: TGTGCCTGGAGTCTAGGAAGGGTGGATCAAAACACCTTGTAC. Amino acid sequence: CAWSLGRVDQNTLY. The complete CDR3 sequence is CAWSLGRVDQNTLYF. The V gene is TRBV31, the J gene TRBJ2-4, with no clear D. Read coverage stops 1 residue before the CDR3 terminus; the germline J gene supplies the remainder. This CDR3 has 15 residues. V shed 0 bases and J shed 2 bases, with 12 bases lying between them. Germline V CDR1 and CDR2: GKSSPN, SITVG.

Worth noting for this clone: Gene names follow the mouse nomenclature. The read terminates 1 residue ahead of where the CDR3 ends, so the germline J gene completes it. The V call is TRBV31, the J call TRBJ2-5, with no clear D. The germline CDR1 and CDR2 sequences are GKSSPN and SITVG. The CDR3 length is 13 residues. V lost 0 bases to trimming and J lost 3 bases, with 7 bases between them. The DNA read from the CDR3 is TGTGCCTGGAGTCTAGGGCCACAAGACACCCAGTAC. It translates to CAWSLGPQDTQY. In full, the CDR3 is CAWSLGPQDTQYF.

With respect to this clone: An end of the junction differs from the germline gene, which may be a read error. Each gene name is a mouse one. The CDR3 bases that were read are TGTGCCAGCAGCTCCACTGGGGGTCCCTATCCTGAGCAGTTC. Translating gives CASSSTGGPYPEQF. The entire CDR3 protein reads CASSSTGGPYPEQFF. This chain joins TRBV13-1 and TRBJ2-1; 8 nucleotides line up with TRBD2. The observed sequence ends 1 residue before the CDR3 terminus, with the missing tail filled in from the germline J gene. Germline loops: CDR1 NSHNY, CDR2 SYGAGN. The length of the CDR3 is 15 residues.

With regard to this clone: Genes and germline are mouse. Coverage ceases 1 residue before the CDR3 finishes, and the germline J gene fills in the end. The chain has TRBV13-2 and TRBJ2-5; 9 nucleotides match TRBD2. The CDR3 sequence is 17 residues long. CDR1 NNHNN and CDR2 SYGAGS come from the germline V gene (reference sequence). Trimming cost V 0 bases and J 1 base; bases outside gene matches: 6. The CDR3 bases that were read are TGTGCCAGCGGTGATGGGGTGGGGGGGCGCGACCAAGACACCCAGTAC. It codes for CASGDGVGGRDQDTQY. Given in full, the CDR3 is CASGDGVGGRDQDTQYF.

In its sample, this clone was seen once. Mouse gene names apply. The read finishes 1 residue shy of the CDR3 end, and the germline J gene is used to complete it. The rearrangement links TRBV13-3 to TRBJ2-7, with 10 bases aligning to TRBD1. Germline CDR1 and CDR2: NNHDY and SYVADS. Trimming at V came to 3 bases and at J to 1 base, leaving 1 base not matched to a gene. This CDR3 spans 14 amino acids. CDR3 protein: CASSGQGASYEQYF. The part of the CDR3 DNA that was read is TGTGCCAGCAGTGGACAGGGGGCTTCCTATGAACAGTAC.

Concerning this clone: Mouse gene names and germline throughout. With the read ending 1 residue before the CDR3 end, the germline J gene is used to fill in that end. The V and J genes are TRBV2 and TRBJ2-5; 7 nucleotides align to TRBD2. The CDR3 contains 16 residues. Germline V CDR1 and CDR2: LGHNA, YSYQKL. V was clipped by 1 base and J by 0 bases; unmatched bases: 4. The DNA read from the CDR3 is TGTGCCAGCAGCCAAGGGACTGGTGTTAACCAAGACACCCAGTAC. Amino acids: CASSQGTGVNQDTQY. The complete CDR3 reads CASSQGTGVNQDTQYF.

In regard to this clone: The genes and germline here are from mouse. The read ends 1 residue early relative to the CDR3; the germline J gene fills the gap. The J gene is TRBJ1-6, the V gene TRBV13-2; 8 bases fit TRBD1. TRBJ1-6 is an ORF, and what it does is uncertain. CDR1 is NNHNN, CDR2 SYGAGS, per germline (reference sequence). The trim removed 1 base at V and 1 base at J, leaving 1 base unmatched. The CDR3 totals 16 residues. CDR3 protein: CASGDPGGSYNSPLYF. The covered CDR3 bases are TGTGCCAGCGGTGATCCAGGGGGCTCCTATAATTCGCCCCTCTAC.

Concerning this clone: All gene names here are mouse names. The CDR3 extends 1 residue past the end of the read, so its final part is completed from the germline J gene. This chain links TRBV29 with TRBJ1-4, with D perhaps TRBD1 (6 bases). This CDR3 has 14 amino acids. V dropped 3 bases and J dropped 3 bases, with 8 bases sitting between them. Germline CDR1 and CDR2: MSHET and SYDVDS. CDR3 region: CASSFTGTNERLFF. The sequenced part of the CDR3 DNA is TGTGCTAGCAGTTTTACAGGGACCAACGAAAGATTATTT.

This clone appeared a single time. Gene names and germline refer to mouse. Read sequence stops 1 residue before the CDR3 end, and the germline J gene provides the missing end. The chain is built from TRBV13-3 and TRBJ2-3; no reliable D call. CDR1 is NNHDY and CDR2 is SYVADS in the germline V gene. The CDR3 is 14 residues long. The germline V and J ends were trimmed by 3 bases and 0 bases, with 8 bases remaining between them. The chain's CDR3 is CASSGGSSAETLYF. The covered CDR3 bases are TGTGCCAGCAGTGGGGGATCTAGTGCAGAAACGCTGTAT.

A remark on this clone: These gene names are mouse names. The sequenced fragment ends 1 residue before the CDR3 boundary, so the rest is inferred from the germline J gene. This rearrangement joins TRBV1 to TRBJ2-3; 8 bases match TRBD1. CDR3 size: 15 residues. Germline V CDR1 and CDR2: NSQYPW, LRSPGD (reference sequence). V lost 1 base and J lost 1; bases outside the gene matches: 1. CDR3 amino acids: CTCSAVRGRAETLYF. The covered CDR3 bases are TGCACCTGCAGTGCAGTCAGGGGGCGTGCAGAAACGCTGTAT.

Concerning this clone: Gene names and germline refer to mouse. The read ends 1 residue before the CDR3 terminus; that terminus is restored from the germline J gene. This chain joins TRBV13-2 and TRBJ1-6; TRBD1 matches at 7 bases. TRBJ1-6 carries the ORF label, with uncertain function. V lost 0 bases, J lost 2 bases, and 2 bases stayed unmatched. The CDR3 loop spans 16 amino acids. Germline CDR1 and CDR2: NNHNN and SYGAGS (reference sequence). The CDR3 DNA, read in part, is TGTGCCAGCGGTGATGCAGGGGGGCCCTATAATTCGCCCCTCTAC. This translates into CASGDAGGPYNSPLY. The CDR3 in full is CASGDAGGPYNSPLYF.

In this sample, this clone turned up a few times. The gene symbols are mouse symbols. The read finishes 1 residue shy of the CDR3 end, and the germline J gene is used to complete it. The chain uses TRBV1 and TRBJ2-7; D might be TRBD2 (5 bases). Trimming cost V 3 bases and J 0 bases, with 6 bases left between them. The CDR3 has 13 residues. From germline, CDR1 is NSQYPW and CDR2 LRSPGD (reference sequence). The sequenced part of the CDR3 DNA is TGCACCTGCAGTGCTGGGGTCTCCTATGAACAGTAC. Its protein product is CTCSAGVSYEQY. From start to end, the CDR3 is CTCSAGVSYEQYF.

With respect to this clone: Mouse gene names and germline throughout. The sequenced part of the CDR3 DNA is TGTGCCAGCACGGGACTGGGGGGCTATGAACAGTAC. Its protein is CASTGLGGYEQY. In full, the CDR3 is CASTGLGGYEQYF. The V and J genes are TRBV13-3 and TRBJ2-7; 12 nucleotides agree with TRBD2. The read falls 1 residue short of the CDR3 end, and the missing part is taken from the germline J gene. CDR1 and CDR2 (germline): NNHDY, SYVADS. The CDR3 consists of 13 residues. The J segment lost 3 bases and the V segment lost 6 bases, leaving 1 base of the junction unmatched.

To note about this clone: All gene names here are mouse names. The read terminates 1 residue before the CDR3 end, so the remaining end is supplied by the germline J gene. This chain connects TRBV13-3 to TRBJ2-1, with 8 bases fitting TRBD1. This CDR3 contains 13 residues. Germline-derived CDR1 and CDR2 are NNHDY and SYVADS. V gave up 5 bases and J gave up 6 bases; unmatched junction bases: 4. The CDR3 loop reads CASRGQGGAEQFF. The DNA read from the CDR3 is TGTGCCAGCAGAGGACAGGGTGGTGCTGAGCAGTTC.

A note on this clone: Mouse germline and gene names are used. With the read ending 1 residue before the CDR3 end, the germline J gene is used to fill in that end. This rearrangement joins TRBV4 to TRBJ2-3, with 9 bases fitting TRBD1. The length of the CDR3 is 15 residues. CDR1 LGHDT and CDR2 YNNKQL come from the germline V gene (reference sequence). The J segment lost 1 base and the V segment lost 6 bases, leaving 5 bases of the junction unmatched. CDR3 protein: CASRRRDRGAETLYF. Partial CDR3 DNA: TGTGCCAGCAGACGCCGGGACAGGGGTGCAGAAACGCTGTAT.

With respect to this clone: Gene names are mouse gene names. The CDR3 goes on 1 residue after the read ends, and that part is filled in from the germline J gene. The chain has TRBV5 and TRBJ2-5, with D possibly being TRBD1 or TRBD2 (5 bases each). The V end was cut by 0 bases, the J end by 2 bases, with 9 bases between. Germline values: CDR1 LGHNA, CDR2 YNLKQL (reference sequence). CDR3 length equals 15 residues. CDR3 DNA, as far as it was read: TGTGCCAGCAGCCAAGATAGGGGCGCCCAAGACACCCAGTAC. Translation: CASSQDRGAQDTQY. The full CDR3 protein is CASSQDRGAQDTQYF.

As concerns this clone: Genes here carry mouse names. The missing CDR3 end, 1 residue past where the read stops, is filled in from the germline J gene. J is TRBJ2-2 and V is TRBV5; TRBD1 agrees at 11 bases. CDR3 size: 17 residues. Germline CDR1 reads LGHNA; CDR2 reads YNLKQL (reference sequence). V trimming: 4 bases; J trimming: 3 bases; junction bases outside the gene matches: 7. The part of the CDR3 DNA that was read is TGTGCCAGCAGCCGCCCCGGGACAGGGGGGGACACCGGGCAGCTCTAC. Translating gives CASSRPGTGGDTGQLY. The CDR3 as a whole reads CASSRPGTGGDTGQLYF.

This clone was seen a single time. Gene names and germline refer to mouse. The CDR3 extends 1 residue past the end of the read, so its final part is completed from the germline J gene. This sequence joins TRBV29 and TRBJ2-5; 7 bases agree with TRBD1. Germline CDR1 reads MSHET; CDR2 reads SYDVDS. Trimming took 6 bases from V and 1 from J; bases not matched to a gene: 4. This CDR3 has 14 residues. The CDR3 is CASRTGTDQDTQYF. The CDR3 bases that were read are TGTGCTAGCAGAACCGGGACAGACCAAGACACCCAGTAC.

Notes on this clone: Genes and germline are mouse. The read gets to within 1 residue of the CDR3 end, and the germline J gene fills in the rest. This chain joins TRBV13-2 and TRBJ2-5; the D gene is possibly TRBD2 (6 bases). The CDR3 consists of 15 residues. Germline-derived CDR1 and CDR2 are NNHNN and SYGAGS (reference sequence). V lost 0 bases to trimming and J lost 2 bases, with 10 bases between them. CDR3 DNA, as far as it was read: TGTGCCAGCGGTGATGGGGGGGATGGCCAAGACACCCAGTAC. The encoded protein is CASGDGGDGQDTQY. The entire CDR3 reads CASGDGGDGQDTQYF.

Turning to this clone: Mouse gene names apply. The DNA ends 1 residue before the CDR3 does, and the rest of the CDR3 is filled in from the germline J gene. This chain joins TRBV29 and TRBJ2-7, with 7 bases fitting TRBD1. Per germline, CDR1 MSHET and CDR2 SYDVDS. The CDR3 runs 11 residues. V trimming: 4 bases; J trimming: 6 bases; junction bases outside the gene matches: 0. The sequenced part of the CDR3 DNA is TGTGCTAGCAGTTGGGACAGTGAACAGTAC. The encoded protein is CASSWDSEQY. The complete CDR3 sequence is CASSWDSEQYF.

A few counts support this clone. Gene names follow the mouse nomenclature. Here the CDR3 reads CASGDPRDWGYEQYF. CDR3 DNA, as far as it was read: TGTGCCAGCGGTGATCCCCGGGACTGGGGGTATGAACAGTAC. The rearrangement links TRBV13-2 to TRBJ2-7; 11 bases agree with TRBD2. From the germline J gene comes the end of the CDR3, since the read stops 1 residue before it. CDR3 length: 15 amino acids. Trimming at V came to 1 base and at J to 4 bases, leaving 4 bases not matched to a gene. From germline, CDR1 is NNHNN and CDR2 SYGAGS (reference sequence).

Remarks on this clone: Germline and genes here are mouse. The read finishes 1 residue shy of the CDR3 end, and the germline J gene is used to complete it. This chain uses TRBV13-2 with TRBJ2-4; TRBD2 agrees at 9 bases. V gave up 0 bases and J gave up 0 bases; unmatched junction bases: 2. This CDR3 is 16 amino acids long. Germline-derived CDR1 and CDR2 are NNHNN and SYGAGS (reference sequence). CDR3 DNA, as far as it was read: TGTGCCAGCGGTGATGGGACTGGGGCTAGTCAAAACACCTTGTAC. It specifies CASGDGTGASQNTLY. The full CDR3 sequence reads CASGDGTGASQNTLYF.

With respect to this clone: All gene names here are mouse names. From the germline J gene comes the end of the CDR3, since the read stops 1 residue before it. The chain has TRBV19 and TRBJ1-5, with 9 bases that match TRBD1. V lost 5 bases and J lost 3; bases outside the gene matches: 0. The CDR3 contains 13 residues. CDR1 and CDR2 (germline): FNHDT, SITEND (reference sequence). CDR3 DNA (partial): TGTGCCAGCAGGGACAGGGGCAACCAGGCTCCGCTT. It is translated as CASRDRGNQAPL. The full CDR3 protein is CASRDRGNQAPLF.

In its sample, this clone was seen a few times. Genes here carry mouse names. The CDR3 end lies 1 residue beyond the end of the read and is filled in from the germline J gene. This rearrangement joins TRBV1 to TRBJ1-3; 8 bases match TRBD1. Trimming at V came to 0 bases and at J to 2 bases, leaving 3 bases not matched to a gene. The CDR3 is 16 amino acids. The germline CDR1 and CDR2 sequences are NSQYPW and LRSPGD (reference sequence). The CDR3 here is CTCSADPRGPGNTLYF. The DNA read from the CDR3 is TGCACCTGCAGTGCAGATCCCAGGGGGCCTGGAAATACGCTCTAT.

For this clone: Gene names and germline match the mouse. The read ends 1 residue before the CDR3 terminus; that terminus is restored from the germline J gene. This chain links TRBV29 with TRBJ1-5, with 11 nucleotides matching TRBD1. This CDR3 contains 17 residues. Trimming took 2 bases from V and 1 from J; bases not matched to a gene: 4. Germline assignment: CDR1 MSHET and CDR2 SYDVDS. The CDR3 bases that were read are TGTGCTAGCAGTTTACCTGGGACAGGGGGGAACAACCAGGCTCCGCTT. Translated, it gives CASSLPGTGGNNQAPL. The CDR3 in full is CASSLPGTGGNNQAPLF.

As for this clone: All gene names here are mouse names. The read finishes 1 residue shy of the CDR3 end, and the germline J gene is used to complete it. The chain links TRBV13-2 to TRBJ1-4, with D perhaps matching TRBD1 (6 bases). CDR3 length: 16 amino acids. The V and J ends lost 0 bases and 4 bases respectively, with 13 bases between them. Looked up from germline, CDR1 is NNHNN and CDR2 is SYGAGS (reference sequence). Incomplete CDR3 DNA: TGTGCCAGCGGTGATGCAAAGGGGGGCGGCAACGAAAGATTATTT. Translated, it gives CASGDAKGGGNERLF. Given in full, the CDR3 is CASGDAKGGGNERLFF.

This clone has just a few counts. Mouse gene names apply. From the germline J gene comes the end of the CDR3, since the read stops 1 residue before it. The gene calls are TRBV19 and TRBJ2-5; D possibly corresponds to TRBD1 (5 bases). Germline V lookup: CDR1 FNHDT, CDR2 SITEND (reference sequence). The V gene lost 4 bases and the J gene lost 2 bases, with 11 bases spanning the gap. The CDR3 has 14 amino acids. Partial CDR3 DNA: TGTGCCAGCAGTCCCCGCAGGGCCCAAGACACCCAGTAC. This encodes CASSPRRAQDTQY. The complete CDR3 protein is CASSPRRAQDTQYF.